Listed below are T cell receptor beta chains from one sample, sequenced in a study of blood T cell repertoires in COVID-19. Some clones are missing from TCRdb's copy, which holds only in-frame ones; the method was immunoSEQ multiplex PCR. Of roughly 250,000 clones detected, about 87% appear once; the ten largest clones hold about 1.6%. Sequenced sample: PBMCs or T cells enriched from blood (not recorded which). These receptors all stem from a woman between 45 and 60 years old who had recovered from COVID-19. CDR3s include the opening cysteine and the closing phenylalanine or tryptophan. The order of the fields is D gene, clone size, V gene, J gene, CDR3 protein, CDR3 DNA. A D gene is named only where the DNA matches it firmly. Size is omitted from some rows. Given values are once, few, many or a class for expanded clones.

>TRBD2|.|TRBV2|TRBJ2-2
CASSGIPGTSGSRTGELFF
TGTGCCAGCAGCGGTATCCCCGGGACTAGCGGGAGTCGGACCGGGGAGCTGTTTTTT
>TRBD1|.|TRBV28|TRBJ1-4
CASSLRTGRNEKLFF
TGTGCCAGCAGTCTTAGGACAGGGAGAAATGAAAAACTGTTTTTT
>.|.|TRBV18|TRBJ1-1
CASSTSGGNTEAFF
TGTGCCAGCTCAACTTCCGGGGGGAACACTGAAGCTTTCTTT
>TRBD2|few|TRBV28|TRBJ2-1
CASSHLSSGRSEQFF
TGTGCCAGCAGCCACCTGTCGAGCGGGAGGAGTGAGCAGTTCTTC
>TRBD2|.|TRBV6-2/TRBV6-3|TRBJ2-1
CASSFSGRNEQFF
TGTGCCAGCAGTTTTAGCGGGAGGAATGAGCAGTTCTTC
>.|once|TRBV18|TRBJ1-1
CASSLQHEAFF
TGTGCCAGCTCACTACAACACGAAGCTTTCTTT
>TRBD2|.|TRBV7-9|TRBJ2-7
CASSLVGLASTYEQYF
TGTGCCAGCAGCTTAGTAGGACTAGCCTCAACCTACGAGCAGTACTTC
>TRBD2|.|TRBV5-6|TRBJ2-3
CASSSYRTSGKFTQYF
TGTGCCAGCAGCTCATACCGGACTAGCGGGAAATTTACGCAGTATTTT
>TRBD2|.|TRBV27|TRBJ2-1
CASSLPGRASHEQFF
TGTGCCAGCAGTTTACCCGGGAGGGCCTCCCATGAGCAGTTCTTC
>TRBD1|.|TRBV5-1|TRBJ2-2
CASSQIPGGDTGELFF
TGCGCCAGCAGCCAGATACCAGGGGGAGACACCGGGGAGCTGTTTTTT
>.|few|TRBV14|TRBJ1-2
CASSLDHRGTGGYTF
TGTGCCAGCAGCCTCGACCACCGGGGGACGGGGGGCTACACCTTC
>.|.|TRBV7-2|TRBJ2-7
CASSLGLGSAYEQYF
TGTGCCAGCAGCTTAGGACTTGGCAGCGCCTACGAGCAGTACTTC
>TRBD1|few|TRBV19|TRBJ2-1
CASRGGTGHNEQFF
TGTGCCAGTAGAGGTGGGACAGGCCACAATGAGCAGTTCTTC
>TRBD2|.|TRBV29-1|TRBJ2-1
CSVEDLPVGLAGLSSYNEQFF
TGCAGCGTTGAAGACCTTCCTGTAGGACTAGCGGGACTCAGCTCCTACAATGAGCAGTTCTTC
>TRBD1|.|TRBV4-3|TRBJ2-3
CASSHSGTGVQDTQYF
TGCGCCAGCAGCCACTCCGGGACAGGGGTTCAGGATACGCAGTATTTT
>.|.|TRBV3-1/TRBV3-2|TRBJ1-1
CASSRAWNTEAFF
TGTGCCAGCAGCCGAGCCTGGAACACTGAAGCTTTCTTT
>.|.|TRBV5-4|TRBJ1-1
CASSLEEYTEAFF
TGTGCCAGCAGCTTGGAGGAGTACACTGAAGCTTTCTTT
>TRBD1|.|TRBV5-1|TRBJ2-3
CASSAGDREGIDTQYF
TGCGCCAGCAGCGCGGGGGACAGGGAAGGCATAGATACGCAGTATTTT
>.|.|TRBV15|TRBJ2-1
CATSRVGGGWGIPHNEQFF
TGTGCCACCAGCAGAGTGGGAGGGGGATGGGGAATCCCTCACAATGAGCAGTTCTTC
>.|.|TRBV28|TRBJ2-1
CASSLLDQGLKFF
TGTGCCAGCAGCCTCTTGGATCAGGGGCTAAAGTTCTTC
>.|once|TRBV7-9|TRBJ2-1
CASSPAPLAHSSSYNEQFF
TGTGCCAGCAGCCCAGCCCCCCTAGCCCATTCGAGCTCCTACAATGAGCAGTTCTTC
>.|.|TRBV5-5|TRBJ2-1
CASSAGQNNEQFF
TGTGCCAGCAGCGCGGGACAGAACAATGAGCAGTTCTTC
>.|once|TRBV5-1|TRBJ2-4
CASSSGEKNIQYF
TGCGCCAGCAGCTCGGGGGAAAAAAACATTCAGTACTTC
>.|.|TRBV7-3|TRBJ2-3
CASSPRGGTDTQYF
TGTGCCAGCAGCCCAAGGGGCGGAACAGATACGCAGTATTTT
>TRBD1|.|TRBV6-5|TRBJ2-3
CASSYGTGGTDTQYF
TGTGCCAGCAGTTACGGGACAGGGGGCACAGATACGCAGTATTTT
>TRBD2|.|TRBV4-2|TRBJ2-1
CASSQEVRGSGRAGEQFF
TGTGCCAGCAGCCAAGAAGTCCGGGGTAGCGGGAGGGCCGGTGAGCAGTTCTTC
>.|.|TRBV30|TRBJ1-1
CAWSTGPHTEAFF
TGTGCCTGGAGTACAGGGCCCCACACTGAAGCTTTCTTT
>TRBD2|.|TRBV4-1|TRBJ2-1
CASSHGLAGNYNEQFF
TGCGCCAGCAGCCACGGACTAGCGGGGAACTACAATGAGCAGTTCTTC